A single sample is the source of the 9 T cell receptor beta chains below, sequenced in a study of Graves' ophthalmopathy and Graves' hyperthyroidism. Researchers took RNA transcripts and amplified TCR beta CDR3 regions from them. The workflow started with a first-round RT-PCR run with HTBI primers and then moved on to a second-round multiplex PCR. MiXCR, run by TCRdb on the multiplex PCR reads, gives a single entry per CDR3 protein. This table has more than 550,000 distinct CDR3 sequences, approximately 39% appearing once. Sequenced sample: peripheral blood. These receptors were collected from an adult man with Graves' ophthalmopathy.

The rearrangement links TRBV10-3 to TRBJ2-7, with a weak D call TRBD1 (5 bases). Germline values: CDR1 ENHRY, CDR2 SYGVKD. V was trimmed by 4 bases and J by 6 bases, leaving 13 bases between them. This CDR3 comprises 13 residues. The CDR3 sequence: CAISGRQGGEQYF. In DNA, the CDR3 is TGTGCCATCAGTGGTCGTCAGGGCGGCGAGCAGTACTTC.

The V gene is TRBV29-1, the J gene TRBJ2-6; D gene unclear. This CDR3 contains 13 residues. Deletions cut 5 bases from V and 3 bases from J, with 8 bases between. CDR1 and CDR2 (germline): SQVTM, ANQGSEA. CDR3 nucleotide sequence: TGCAGCGTTAAAGGGATTGGGGCCAACGTCCTGACTTTC. It translates to CSVKGIGANVLTF. Supplemented by reference TRBV29-1 and TRBJ2-6, the full variable domain reads SAVISQKPSRDICQRGTSLTIQCQVDSQVTMMFWYRQQPGQSLTLIATANQGSEATYESGFVIDKFPISRPNLTFSTLTVSNMSPEDSSIYLCSVKGIGANVLTFGAGSRLTVL.

V is TRBV19 and J is TRBJ1-2; 9 bases map to TRBD1. This CDR3 is built from 16 residues. V shed 5 bases and J 2 bases; nucleotides not matched to a gene: 9. Germline CDR1 is LNHDA and CDR2 is SQIVND (reference sequence). CDR3 DNA sequence: TGTGCCAGTAGTCCCAACTCCGGGACAGGGAACTATGGCTACACCTTC. Its protein is CASSPNSGTGNYGYTF.

This clonotype showed up many times. This chain joins TRBV19 and TRBJ2-5; 7 bases map to TRBD1. J was trimmed by 5 bases and V by 5 bases; bases with no gene match: 11. Germline CDR1 and CDR2: LNHDA and SQIVND (reference sequence). This CDR3 comprises 15 residues. The DNA of the CDR3 is TGTGCCAGTAGTCCCGGTGAACAGGGGCTGGAGACCCAGTACTTC. Protein: CASSPGEQGLETQYF.

This clonotype was counted between two and nine times. The chain links TRBV4-1 to TRBJ1-2; D remains ambiguous. The CDR3 is 13 residues long. Germline V gives CDR1 MGHRA, CDR2 YSYEKL. Trimming took 4 bases from V and 1 from J, leaving 7 bases between them. CDR3 sequence: CASSPHGNYGYTF. The CDR3 DNA reads as TGCGCCAGCAGCCCGCACGGTAACTATGGCTACACCTTC.

A note on this clonotype: Given a much more abundant clone one base away, this may be a read error. The chain couples TRBV2 to TRBJ2-5; 7 bases agree with TRBD1. Germline CDR1 reads SNHLY; CDR2 reads FYNNEI. The CDR3 has 15 residues. V lost 6 bases to trimming and J lost 5 bases; unmatched junction nucleotides: 12. Written as DNA, the CDR3 is TGTGCCAGCAGCTTAGGCGAGGGGGCGGCGGAGACCCAGTACTTC. Its translation: CASSLGEGAAETQYF.

The chain joins TRBV7-2 to TRBJ1-6; tentatively, D is TRBD1 (6 bases). Trimming left V 5 bases short and J 8 bases short, with 22 bases between. CDR1 is SGHTA, CDR2 FQGNSA, per germline. This CDR3 spans 17 amino acids. The CDR3: CASSTLAGARADSPLHF. The CDR3 DNA reads TGTGCCAGCAGCACCTTAGCGGGGGCCCGGGCGGATTCACCCCTCCACTTT.

The chain employs TRBV6-1 and TRBJ1-1, with TRBD1 as a possible D gene (5 bases). The length of the CDR3 is 12 residues. CDR1 is MNHNS and CDR2 is SASEGT in the germline V gene. CDR3 residues: CSPRGAGREAFF. The CDR3 DNA follows: TGTTCCCCCCGGGGCGCAGGACGTGAAGCTTTCTTT.

In its sample, this clonotype was seen many times. The chain is built from TRBV7-8 and TRBJ1-5; perhaps TRBD1 as D (5 bases). The V end was cut by 4 bases, the J end by 1 base, with 8 bases between. This CDR3 is 14 amino acids long. Germline V gene sequence: CDR1 SGHVS, CDR2 FQNEAQ. CDR3 sequence: CASSSGLSNQPQHF. The CDR3 DNA reads TGTGCCAGCAGCTCGGGACTGAGCAATCAGCCCCAGCATTTT.